This is a list of T cell receptor beta chains from one sample in a study of brain metastases from non-small cell lung cancer. TCRdb keeps only in-frame clones here, not all; method: immunoSEQ multiplex PCR. Here the sample spans just under 2,500 clones, over 75% being singletons. Material for sequencing was primary lung tumor tissue. Receptors originate from a donor over 35 with non-small cell lung cancer. CDR3s include the opening cysteine and the closing phenylalanine or tryptophan. The order of the fields is D gene, clone size, V gene, J gene, CDR3 protein, CDR3 DNA. D genes are given only for firm matches. Some rows have no size entry. The others give once, few or many, or a class for an expanded clone.

TRBD1,-,TRBV28,TRBJ2-7,CASRPGGIAYEQYF,TGTGCCAGCCGACCAGGGGGAATTGCCTACGAGCAGTACTTC
-,-,TRBV9,TRBJ2-3,CASSEAQGYDTTDTQYF,TGTGCCAGCAGTGAGGCACAGGGATACGACACCACAGATACGCAGTATTTT
-,-,TRBV4-2,TRBJ1-4,CASSQGGAGNEKLFF,TGTGCCAGCAGCCAAGGGGGTGCGGGAAATGAAAAACTGTTTTTT
TRBD2,once,TRBV7-6,TRBJ2-2,CASSLVLAGQNTGELFF,TGTGCCAGCAGCTTAGTCCTAGCGGGGCAGAACACCGGGGAGCTGTTTTTT
-,-,TRBV30,TRBJ1-1,CAWSTSYGTEAFF,TGTGCCTGGAGTACCTCTTATGGGACTGAAGCTTTCTTT
-,-,TRBV18,TRBJ2-3,CASSPSRTGTDTQYF,TGTGCCAGCTCACCAAGTAGGACGGGCACAGATACGCAGTATTTT
-,once,TRBV6-2/TRBV6-3,TRBJ1-1,CASSYSRGMNTEAFF,TGTGCCAGCAGTTACTCAAGGGGGATGAACACTGAAGCTTTCTTT
-,-,TRBV6-1,TRBJ1-1,CASSEGTQGYTEAFF,TGTGCCAGCAGTGAAGGGACCCAGGGGTACACTGAAGCTTTCTTT
-,-,TRBV2,TRBJ1-6,CASSGRQGQSPLHF,TGTGCCAGCAGTGGCCGGCAGGGTCAATCACCCCTCCACTTT
-,few,TRBV6-5,TRBJ1-1,CASRPGGTKGEAFF,TGTGCCAGCAGGCCCGGGGGGACGAAAGGTGAAGCTTTCTTT
-,-,TRBV2,TRBJ1-5,CASGPEYSNQPQHF,TGTGCCAGCGGCCCGGAGTATAGCAATCAGCCCCAGCATTTT
-,-,TRBV6-5,TRBJ2-7,CASSYSLRNEQYF,TGTGCCAGCAGTTACAGTCTTCGAAACGAGCAGTACTTC
-,-,TRBV7-2,TRBJ2-1,CASSLKGGVEQFF,TGTGCCAGCAGCTTGAAGGGGGGGGTAGAGCAGTTCTTC
-,-,TRBV15,TRBJ2-5,CATSRGSRQETQYF,TGTGCCACCAGCAGAGGATCCAGACAAGAGACCCAGTACTTC
-,once,TRBV28,TRBJ2-2,CASSAWRGNTGELFF,TGTGCCAGCAGTGCGTGGCGGGGGAACACCGGGGAGCTGTTTTTT
-,-,TRBV5-5,TRBJ1-2,CASSSTYTGARNYGYTF,TGTGCCAGCAGCTCGACGTATACAGGAGCCCGGAACTATGGCTACACCTTC
-,-,TRBV4-2,TRBJ2-3,CASSHDSDTQYF,TGTGCCAGCAGCCACGACTCAGATACGCAGTATTTT
-,-,TRBV15,TRBJ1-2,CATSREEGDGYTF,TGTGCCACCAGCAGGGAGGAGGGGGACGGCTACACCTTC
TRBD2,once,TRBV19,TRBJ2-1,CASTHGTSGTREQFF,TGTGCCAGCACGCACGGAACTAGCGGGACACGTGAGCAGTTCTTC
-,-,TRBV4-2,TRBJ2-7,CASSQDTSPSYEQYF,TGTGCCAGCAGCCAAGATACTAGCCCCTCCTACGAGCAATACTTC
-,-,TRBV4-2,TRBJ2-2,CASSQDRNTGELFF,TGTGCCAGCAGCCAAGATCGGAACACCGGGGAGCTATTTTTT
TRBD1,-,TRBV3-1/TRBV3-2,TRBJ2-2,CASSLRRQGTGELFF,TGTGCCAGCAGCCTCCGCCGACAGGGAACCGGGGAGCTGTTTTTT
-,-,TRBV4-2,TRBJ2-3,CASRRTPTGTTSDTQYF,TGTGCCAGCAGGCGGACGCCGACAGGAACTACCTCAGATACGCAGTATTTT
-,large,TRBV10-3,TRBJ1-4,CAISGGGNEKLFF,TGTGCCATCAGTGGGGGTGGTAATGAAAAACTGTTTTTT
-,-,TRBV12-3/TRBV12-4,TRBJ1-3,CVSSWGAGNTIYF,TGTGTCAGCAGTTGGGGAGCTGGAAACACCATATATTTT
-,few,TRBV6-1,TRBJ1-3,CASSDGGAGNTIYF,TGTGCCAGCAGTGATGGGGGGGCTGGAAACACCATATATTTT
-,few,TRBV12-3/TRBV12-4,TRBJ1-5,CASRTGWEQPQHF,TGTGCCAGCAGAACAGGGTGGGAACAGCCCCAGCATTTT
TRBD2,-,TRBV19,TRBJ2-1,CVSSIHSGGSYNEQFF,TGTGTCAGTAGTATTCATTCGGGAGGTTCCTACAATGAGCAGTTCTTC
TRBD1,large,TRBV6-2/TRBV6-3,TRBJ2-7,CASSTEDRGISYEQYF,TGTGCCAGCAGTACAGAAGACAGGGGAATCTCCTACGAGCAGTACTTC
-,-,TRBV19,TRBJ1-4,CASSMRGRVEKLFF,TGTGCCAGTAGTATGAGAGGACGGGTTGAAAAACTGTTTTTT
TRBD2,-,TRBV27,TRBJ2-7,CASSAGGASYEQYF,TGTGCCAGCAGTGCGGGGGGTGCCTCCTACGAGCAGTACTTC
-,-,TRBV4-2,TRBJ2-5,CASSPEQETQYF,TGTGCCAGCAGCCCTGAGCAAGAGACCCAGTACTTC
-,-,TRBV5-6,TRBJ1-1,CASSWGDTEAFF,TGTGCCAGCAGCTGGGGGGACACTGAAGCTTTCTTT
TRBD1,-,TRBV7-9,TRBJ2-3,CASSPLGGTGDTQYF,TGTGCCAGCAGCCCACTAGGGGGCACGGGAGATACGCAGTATTTT
-,-,TRBV29-1,TRBJ2-7,CSAGGGGARREQYF,TGCAGCGCGGGTGGAGGGGGTGCCCGACGTGAGCAGTACTTC
-,-,TRBV3-1/TRBV3-2,TRBJ1-5,CASSQVPRQPQHF,TGTGCCAGCAGCCAAGTGCCCCGTCAGCCCCAGCATTTT
-,-,TRBV6-5,TRBJ2-5,CASSYSSGETQYF,TGTGCCAGCAGTTACTCGAGTGGGGAGACCCAGTACTTC
-,-,TRBV5-8,TRBJ2-1,CASSLGVGSYNEQFF,TGTGCCAGCAGCTTGGGGGTAGGGTCCTACAATGAGCAGTTCTTC
-,-,TRBV9,TRBJ2-7,CASSPGYEQYF,TGTGCCAGCAGCCCCGGATACGAGCAGTACTTC
TRBD1,-,TRBV16,TRBJ1-5,CASSQSGTGDQPQHF,TGTGCCAGCAGCCAATCGGGGACAGGAGATCAGCCCCAGCATTTT
-,-,TRBV3-1/TRBV3-2,TRBJ1-4,CASSQVPSTLLEEKLFF,TGTGCCAGCAGCCAAGTCCCATCGACCTTACTGGAAGAAAAACTGTTTTTT
-,-,TRBV10-3,TRBJ1-1,CATSQANTEAFF,TGTGCCACCAGCCAGGCGAACACTGAAGCTTTCTTT
-,-,TRBV7-2,TRBJ2-2,CASSSYSRGTGELFF,TGTGCCAGCAGCTCTTACTCTCGCGGCACCGGGGAGCTGTTTTTT
-,-,TRBV7-8,TRBJ1-2,CASSLGSRDYGYTF,TGTGCCAGCAGCTTAGGTTCCAGAGACTATGGCTACACCTTC
TRBD1,-,TRBV6-5,TRBJ2-7,CASPAPGGTYEQYF,TGTGCCAGCCCGGCCCCAGGGGGAACCTACGAGCAGTACTTC